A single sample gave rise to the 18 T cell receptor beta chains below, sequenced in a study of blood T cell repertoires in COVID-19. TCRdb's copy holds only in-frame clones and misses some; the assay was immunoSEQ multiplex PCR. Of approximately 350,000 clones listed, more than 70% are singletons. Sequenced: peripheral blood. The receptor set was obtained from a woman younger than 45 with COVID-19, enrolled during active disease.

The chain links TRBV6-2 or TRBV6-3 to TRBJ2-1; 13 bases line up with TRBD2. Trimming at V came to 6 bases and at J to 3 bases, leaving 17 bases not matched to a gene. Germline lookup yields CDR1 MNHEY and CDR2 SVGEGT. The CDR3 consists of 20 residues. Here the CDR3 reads CASSFIGLAGVGAGYNEQFF. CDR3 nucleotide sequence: TGTGCCAGCAGCTTCATCGGACTAGCGGGAGTGGGGGCGGGCTACAATGAGCAGTTCTTC.

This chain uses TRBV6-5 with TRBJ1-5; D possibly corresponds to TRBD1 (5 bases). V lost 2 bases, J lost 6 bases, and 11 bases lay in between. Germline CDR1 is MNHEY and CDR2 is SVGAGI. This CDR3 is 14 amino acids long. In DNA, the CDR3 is TGTGCCAGCAGTTACCGGGGGGTCAGTCAGCCCCAGCATTTT. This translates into CASSYRGVSQPQHF.

CDR3 residues: CAISSSGGSDEQYV. The DNA of the CDR3 is TGTGCCATCAGTTCATCCGGTGGTAGTGACGAGCAGTACGTC. The chain couples TRBV10-3 to TRBJ2-7; the D is unclear. The CDR3 spans 14 residues. Per the germline V gene, CDR1 is ENHRY and CDR2 is SYGVKD. Between the trimmed V and J ends, which lost 5 bases and 5 bases, there was a span of 16 bases.

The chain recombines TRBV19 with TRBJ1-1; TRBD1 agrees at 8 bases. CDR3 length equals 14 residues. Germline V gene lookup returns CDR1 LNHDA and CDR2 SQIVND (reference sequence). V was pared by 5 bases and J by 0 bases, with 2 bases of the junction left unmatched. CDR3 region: CASSGTGLNTEAFF. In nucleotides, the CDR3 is TGTGCCAGTAGTGGGACAGGATTGAACACTGAAGCTTTCTTT.

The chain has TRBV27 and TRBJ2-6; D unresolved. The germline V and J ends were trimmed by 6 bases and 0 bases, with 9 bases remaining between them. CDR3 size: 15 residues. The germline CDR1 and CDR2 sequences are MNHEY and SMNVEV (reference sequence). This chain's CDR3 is CASSQTSSGANVLTF. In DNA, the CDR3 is TGTGCCAGCAGCCAAACCAGCTCTGGGGCCAACGTCCTGACTTTC.

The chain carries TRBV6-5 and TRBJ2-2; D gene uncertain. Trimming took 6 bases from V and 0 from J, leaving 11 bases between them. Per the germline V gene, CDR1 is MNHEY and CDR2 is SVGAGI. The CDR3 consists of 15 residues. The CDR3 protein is CASSTSPSNTGELFF. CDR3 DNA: TGTGCCAGCAGCACATCCCCATCGAACACCGGGGAGCTGTTTTTT.

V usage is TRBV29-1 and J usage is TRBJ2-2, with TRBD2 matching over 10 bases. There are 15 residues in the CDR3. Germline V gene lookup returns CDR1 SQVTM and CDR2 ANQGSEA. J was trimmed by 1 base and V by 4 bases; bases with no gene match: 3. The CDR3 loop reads CSVGGLAENTGELFF. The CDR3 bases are TGCAGCGTTGGAGGACTAGCGGAGAACACCGGGGAGCTGTTTTTT.

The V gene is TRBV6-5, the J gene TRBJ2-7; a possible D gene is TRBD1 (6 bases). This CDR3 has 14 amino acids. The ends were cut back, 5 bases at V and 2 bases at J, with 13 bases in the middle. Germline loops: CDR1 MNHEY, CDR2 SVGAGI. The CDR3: CASSPRQVAYEQYF. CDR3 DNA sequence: TGTGCCAGCAGTCCCCGACAGGTGGCCTACGAGCAGTACTTC.

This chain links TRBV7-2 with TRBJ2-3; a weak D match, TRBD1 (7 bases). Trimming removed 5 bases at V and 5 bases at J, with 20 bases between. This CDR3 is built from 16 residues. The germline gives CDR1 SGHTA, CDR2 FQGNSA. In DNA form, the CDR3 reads TGTGCCAGCAGCCACCGTGGACAGGTGGGAGGAGATACGCAGTATTTT. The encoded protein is CASSHRGQVGGDTQYF. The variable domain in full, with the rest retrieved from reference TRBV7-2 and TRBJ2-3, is GAGVSQSPSNKVTEKGKDVELRCDPISGHTALYWYRQSLGQGLEFLIYFQGNSAPDKSGLPSDRFSAERTGGSVSTLTIQRTQQEDSAVYLCASSHRGQVGGDTQYFGPGTRLTVL.

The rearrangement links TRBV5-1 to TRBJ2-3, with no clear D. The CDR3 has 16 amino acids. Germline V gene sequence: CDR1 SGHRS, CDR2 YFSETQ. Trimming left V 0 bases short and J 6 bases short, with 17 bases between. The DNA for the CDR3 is TGCGCCAGCAGCTTGGTTTCCCCTAGTACGGTGGATACGCAGTATTTT. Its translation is CASSLVSPSTVDTQYF.

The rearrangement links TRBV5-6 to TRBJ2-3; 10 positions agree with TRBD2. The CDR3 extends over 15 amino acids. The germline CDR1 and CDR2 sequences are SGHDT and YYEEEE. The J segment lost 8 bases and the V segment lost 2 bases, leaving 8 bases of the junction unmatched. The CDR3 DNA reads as TGTGCCAGCAGCTTCGCCAGCGGGGGGGCCGGTACGCAGTATTTT. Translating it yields CASSFASGGAGTQYF.

CDR3 loop: CASSKTVPNTGELFF. CDR3 coding DNA: TGTGCCAGCAGTAAGACAGTCCCGAACACCGGGGAGCTGTTTTTT. The V call is TRBV6-6, the J call TRBJ2-2; perhaps TRBD1 as D (5 bases). The germline V gene has CDR1 MNHNY and CDR2 SVGAGI (reference sequence). The CDR3 extends over 15 amino acids. Trimming stripped 5 bases from V and 0 bases from J, with 10 bases between.

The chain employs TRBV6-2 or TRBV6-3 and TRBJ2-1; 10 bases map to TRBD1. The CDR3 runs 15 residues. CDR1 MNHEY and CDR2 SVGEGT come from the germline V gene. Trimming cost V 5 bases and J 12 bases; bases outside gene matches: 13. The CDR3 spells CASSKGTGAISWQFF. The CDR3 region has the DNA TGTGCCAGCAGTAAGGGGACAGGGGCCATTTCTTGGCAGTTCTTC.

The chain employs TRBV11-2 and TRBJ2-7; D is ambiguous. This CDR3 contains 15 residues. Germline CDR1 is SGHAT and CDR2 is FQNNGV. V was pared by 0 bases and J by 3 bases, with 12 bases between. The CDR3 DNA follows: TGTGCCAGCAGCTTAGATTTCGGCGGAGTCTACGAGCAGTACGTC. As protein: CASSLDFGGVYEQYV.

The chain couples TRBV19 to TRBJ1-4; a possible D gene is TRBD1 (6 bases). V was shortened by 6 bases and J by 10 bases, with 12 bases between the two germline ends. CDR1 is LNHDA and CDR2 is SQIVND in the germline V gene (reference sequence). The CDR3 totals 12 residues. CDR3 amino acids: CASRTPGAKLFF. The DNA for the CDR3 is TGTGCCAGTAGAACCCCAGGGGCAAAACTGTTTTTT.

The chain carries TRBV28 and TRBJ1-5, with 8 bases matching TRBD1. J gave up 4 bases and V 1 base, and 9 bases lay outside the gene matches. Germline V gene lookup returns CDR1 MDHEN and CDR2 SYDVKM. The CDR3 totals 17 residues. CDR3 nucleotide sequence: TGTGCCAGCAGTTTATTCCGAGGACAGGGCCGGAATCAGCCCCAGCATTTT. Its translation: CASSLFRGQGRNQPQHF. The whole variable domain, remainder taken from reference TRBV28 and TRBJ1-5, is DVKVTQSSRYLVKRTGEKVFLECVQDMDHENMFWYRQDPGLGLRLIYFSYDVKMKEKGDIPEGYSVSREKKERFSLILESASTNQTSMYLCASSLFRGQGRNQPQHFGDGTRLSIL.

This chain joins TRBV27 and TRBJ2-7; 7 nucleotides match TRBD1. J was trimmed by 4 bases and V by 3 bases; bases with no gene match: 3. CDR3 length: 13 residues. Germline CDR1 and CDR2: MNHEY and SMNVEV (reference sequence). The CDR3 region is CASSFSRGYEQYF. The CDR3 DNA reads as TGTGCCAGCAGTTTTAGCAGGGGGTACGAGCAGTACTTC.

Written as DNA, the CDR3 is TGCGCCAGCAGCTCCCGGGTCAGCACCGGGGAGCTGTTTTTT. Protein sequence: CASSSRVSTGELFF. This rearrangement joins TRBV5-1 to TRBJ2-2; D is uncertain. Trimming removed 3 bases at V and 4 bases at J, with 10 bases between. The CDR3 extends over 14 amino acids. Germline CDR1 SGHRS, CDR2 YFSETQ.